This TCR beta chain was recorded in a study of post-analysis software for immune sequencing data. The wider study: Relapsing-remitting, secondary progressive and progressive-relapsing multiple sclerosis courses were included.

Study observations and caveats: Strong co-clustering by F measure was seen for same-batch samples. With TRBV5-6, TRBV5-1 and TRBV20-1 included, about five TRBV segments were more frequent in patients than in controls. Patients with multiple sclerosis recorded significantly lower normalized Chao1 diversity than controls, the study found.

The CDR3 extends over 14 amino acids. Trimming removed 5 bases from V and 4 bases from J, with 15 bases in between. Germline-derived CDR1 and CDR2 are SGHTA and FQGNSA. Concerning this clonotype: Its antigen is not identified.

Prepared libraries of TCR beta cDNA carried unique molecular identifiers. TCRdb reprocessed the PCR reads via MiXCR and lists one record per CDR3 protein. The table lists about 460,000 distinct CDR3 sequences, approximately 45% of them singletons. The sequenced sample consisted of blood. The sequence derives from a girl aged 5-17 years with multiple sclerosis. The chain employs TRBV7-2 and TRBJ2-7; D not certain. The CDR3, as DNA: TGTGCCAGCAGCCCCCCCGCCGGGCGGTACGAGCAGTACTTC. Protein sequence: CASSPPAGRYEQYF. The full variable domain, in which reference TRBV7-2 and TRBJ2-7 provide the parts outside the CDR3, is GAGVSQSPSNKVTEKGKDVELRCDPISGHTALYWYRQSLGQGLEFLIYFQGNSAPDKSGLPSDRFSAERTGGSVSTLTIQRTQQEDSAVYLCASSPPAGRYEQYFGPGTRLTVT.